This section outlines one T cell receptor (beta chain) sequence together with its context. No antigen is known for it. No base quality information exists; no much larger clone differs at one position. This record belongs to a study of T cells in Graves' hyperthyroidism and ophthalmopathy (dated by TCRdb to about 2019). Looking at the study overall: Peripheral blood samples were taken at initial diagnosis, before any treatment was given. The 100 or so discovery patients were randomly split 7:3 into training and test sets. Prospective prediction of ophthalmopathy was tested in an independent validation cohort of 18 to 20 hyperthyroidism patients and 17 patients who later progressed to ophthalmopathy. To identify TCR V-J signatures that set the groups apart, the researchers used a discovery cohort of about a hundred patients, made up of fewer than 50 with Graves' ophthalmopathy and some 55 with stable Graves' hyperthyroidism. Thyroid tissue and blood T-cell repertoires from over 5 Graves' hyperthyroidism patients were also compared in the study. After sampling, hyperthyroidism patients received methimazole starting at 30 mg daily, and ophthalmopathy patients received high-dose intravenous methylprednisolone. The paper reports TCR Vbeta CDR3 sequencing of 130 to 150 peripheral blood samples: under 45 ophthalmopathy, over 70 hyperthyroidism and around 17 progressor patients. The paper as a whole reports these results and caveats: Sample size was not statistically predetermined, and blinding of investigators to group allocation was not performed. A model built on a 13 V-J signature distinguished ophthalmopathy from stable hyperthyroidism, reaching about 88% sensitivity and approximately 81% specificity in cross-validation and 80%/75% in testing. During validation, the model predicted progression to ophthalmopathy a median of around six months ahead of onset, with around 70% sensitivity and 72% to 80% specificity. Most expanded thyroid clonotypes (frequency above 0.001) were also found in blood, which suggests that blood repertoires may mirror thyroid immune responses.

Graves' hyperthyroidism was defined as stable when no progression to ophthalmopathy occurred over 18 months of follow-up. Hyperthyroidism patients were newly diagnosed, with disease duration under 2 months, and aged 18 to 65 years. The study excluded patients with uncontrolled infections, other autoimmune diseases, pregnancy or lactation. Diagnoses relied on clinical symptoms, serum thyroxine and TRAb, thyroid ultrasound and orbital computed tomography. PBMCs were separated from under 11 ml of fresh peripheral blood using Ficoll-Paque density gradient centrifugation. Trizol reagent was used to extract total RNA, and RNA quality was then checked on an Agilent 2100 Bioanalyzer. In the germline V gene (reference sequence), CDR1 corresponds to DFQATT and CDR2 to SNEGSKA. The CDR3 numbers 19 residues from cysteine through phenylalanine. Left in the record is the CDR3 DNA by itself, 57 bases read in frame from the first base. Unmatched junction bases come to 10, with V trimmed by 3 bases and J by 1 base.

TCR beta CDR3 regions were amplified from RNA transcripts. A first-round RT-PCR of the TCR CDR3 used the HTBI primer set with the Qiagen OneStep RT-PCR kit. A second multiplex PCR round built the libraries, followed by size selection and purification. Libraries were sequenced paired-end with 100 bp reads on an Illumina HiSeq2000. The study's own analysis went as follows. SOAPnuke was used to process the raw data, with reads discarded if the reads contained adapters or uncalled bases, had a mean Phred below 15, or lacked an exact constant-primer or identifier match. High-quality paired reads were merged using COPE v1.2.5, and each unique nucleotide sequence was defined as a clonotype. MiTCR v1.1 was used to align the clonotypes against IMGT TRBV, TRBD and TRBJ reference segments. Only V-J combinations with frequency above 0.0001, covering 99.2% of repertoires, were analysed. The TCS score was defined as the ratio of F50 (clonal expansion) to E x V (chaos), calculated using BLOSUM62-based TCRdist between CDR3 peptides within each V-J. Welch's t-statistics and random forest reduced roughly 530 V-J features to roughly 13, which were used in a naive Bayes classifier (R e1071). The public reads were reanalyzed by TCRdb: fastp trimming at Q25, MiXCR alignment, in-frame beta chains only. For every CDR3 protein sequence, its rows merge into one entry that carries the most common genes and DNA. TCRdb's processing, not the authors', yielded these V and J calls. In all, the sample holds a few hundred thousand distinct CDR3 sequences, and 15% to 18% of those were seen once. Around 7.8% of the sample lies in the top ten.

The chain is assembled from TRBV20-1 and TRBJ2-3; the central 16 bases match TRBD2. The receptor's source is a woman in her 30s with Graves' hyperthyroidism. Sequencing used blood. The sequence in DNA is TGCAGTGCTAGGATCCCGGGACTAGCGGGAGGGGCCCGCACAGATACGCAGTATTTT. This sequence encodes CSARIPGLAGGARTDTQYF.